The next 4 T cell receptor beta chains were all read from a single sample in a study of cytomegalovirus exposure and HLA in healthy donors. In the PCR, 60 Vbeta and 13 Jbeta primers were used. The table came from immunoSEQ multiplex PCR; TCRdb's copy has only in-frame clones and leaves some out. The sample contains about 180,000 clones, about four fifths of which appear only once. The sequencing sample was made of PBMCs. These TCRs come from a young woman in good health and CMV-seropositive.

As concerns this clone: The junction shows a germline mismatch at one end, possibly a read error. The chain has TRBV7-9 and TRBJ1-1; no definite D call. This CDR3 comprises 13 residues. Germline lookup yields CDR1 SEHNR and CDR2 FQNEAQ (reference sequence). The CDR3 reads CSSSLVGHTEAFF. CDR3 nucleotide sequence: TGTTCCAGCAGTTTGGTCGGTCACACTGAAGCTTTCTTT.

This chain uses TRBV4-3 with TRBJ1-2, with 8 bases aligning to TRBD1. The CDR3 contains 17 residues. Trimming cost V 0 bases and J 5 bases; bases outside gene matches: 11. Per germline, CDR1 LGHNA and CDR2 YSLEER. CDR3 coding DNA: TGCGCCAGCAGCCAAGATCGTGCAGGGGGCGTAGAATATGGCTACACCTTC. Translated: CASSQDRAGGVEYGYTF.

The rearrangement links TRBV2 to TRBJ1-4, with D possibly matching TRBD1 (6 bases). The CDR3 spans 14 residues. Germline-derived CDR1 and CDR2 are SNHLY and FYNNEI. Trimming took 4 bases from V and 5 from J, leaving 11 bases between them. DNA of the CDR3: TGTGCCAGCAGTGCTCAGGGGTTAAATGAAAAACTGTTTTTT. It codes for CASSAQGLNEKLFF.

This clone showed up just a few times. The genes are TRBV6-1 and TRBJ2-7, with 8 bases that match TRBD1. After removal of 6 bases from V and 2 bases from J, the junction contained 6 bases not matched to a gene. Germline assignment: CDR1 MNHNS and CDR2 SASEGT. The CDR3 extends over 14 amino acids. CDR3 residues: CASSADRGAYEQYF. The CDR3 DNA reads TGTGCCAGCAGCGCCGACAGGGGAGCCTACGAGCAGTACTTC.